Below, 16 T cell receptor beta chains from the same sample are listed, as sequenced in a study of shared clonotypes between healthy human individuals. Measured with immunoSEQ multiplex PCR; TCRdb has only the in-frame clones, and not every one. This table has some 2.1 million clones, roughly 94% appearing once. Sequenced input: naive CD4+ T cells sorted from blood. The subset here: CD45RA+ positively selected. These receptors all come from a man between 18 and 29 years old in good health.

The chain couples TRBV18 to TRBJ1-2; TRBD1 is a possible D gene (6 bases). Deletions cut 1 base from V and 6 bases from J, with 24 bases between. CDR3 size: 18 residues. CDR1 is KGHSH and CDR2 is LQKENI in the germline V gene. Here the CDR3 reads CASSPRFFSGAPGDGYTF. In nucleotides, the CDR3 is TGTGCCAGCTCACCACGATTCTTTTCGGGGGCTCCTGGGGATGGCTACACCTTC.

J is TRBJ2-7 and V is TRBV11-2; the D is unclear. The germline CDR1 and CDR2 sequences are SGHAT and FQNNGV. V was clipped by 1 base and J by 4 bases, with 26 bases between them. The CDR3 runs 19 residues. The CDR3 DNA reads TGTGCCAGCAGCTTAGGAGACTGGATTAAAAGGTCTGGAAATTACGAGCAGTACTTC. Residues: CASSLGDWIKRSGNYEQYF.

V usage is TRBV6-1 and J usage is TRBJ2-4; D tentatively fits TRBD1 or TRBD2 (6 bases each). The V end was cut by 5 bases, the J end by 4 bases, with 15 bases between. Per germline, CDR1 MNHNS and CDR2 SASEGT. The CDR3 length is 15 residues. CDR3 sequence: CASSPPGAGKNIQYF. In DNA form, the CDR3 reads TGTGCCAGCAGTCCCCCGGGGGCAGGGAAAAACATTCAGTACTTC.

Comment on this clone: Germline is not matched at one junction end, which may reflect a read error. The chain uses TRBV7-7 and TRBJ1-5; the D gene is possibly TRBD1 (6 bases). The CDR3 has 15 amino acids. The germline V gene encodes CDR1 SSHAT and CDR2 FNYEAQ (reference sequence). DNA of the CDR3: TGTGCTAGCAGCTGTACAGGGTTCGGCAATCAGCCCCAGCATTTT. This encodes CASSCTGFGNQPQHF.

The chain joins TRBV19 to TRBJ1-1; possible D gene TRBD1, 6 bases. Germline CDR1 and CDR2: LNHDA and SQIVND (reference sequence). V was cut by 6 bases and J by 3 bases, with 11 bases left in between. CDR3 length: 13 residues. CDR3 amino acids: CASSPRGDTEAFF. For the CDR3, the DNA is TGTGCCAGTAGCCCTAGGGGGGACACTGAAGCTTTCTTT.

As concerns this clone: One end of the junction varies from germline; a read error may be responsible. The chain has TRBV20-1 and TRBJ1-2; unclear D gene. Germline CDR1 DFQATT, CDR2 SNEGSKA (reference sequence). CDR3 length equals 10 residues. The CDR3 here is CSANPDQVAF. CDR3 bases: TGCAGTGCCAACCCCGACCAGGTGGCCTTC.

This clone was seen only once. The chain is built from TRBV6-5 and TRBJ1-2; D unclear. V was cut by 6 bases and J by 5 bases, with 7 bases left in between. Germline V lookup: CDR1 MNHEY, CDR2 SVGAGI. The CDR3 extends over 11 amino acids. The CDR3 DNA follows: TGTGCCAGCAGCCGCCGTTATGGCTACACCTTC. Translated, it gives CASSRRYGYTF.

The chain joins TRBV25-1 to TRBJ2-3; D remains ambiguous. Germline V CDR1 and CDR2: MGHDK, SYGVNS. V lost 8 bases and J 4 bases, leaving 7 bases between the germline ends. The CDR3 has 11 residues. CDR3 in amino acids: CASGVADTQYF. For the CDR3, the DNA is TGTGCCAGCGGGGTAGCAGATACGCAGTATTTT.

DNA for the CDR3: TGTGCCAGCAGTTTATTGGCAGGGGACACTGAAGCTTTCTTT. Its translation is CASSLLAGDTEAFF. The chain combines TRBV28 with TRBJ1-1; weak D call: TRBD1 (6 bases). The germline V gene encodes CDR1 MDHEN and CDR2 SYDVKM. The V gene lost 1 base and the J gene lost 3 bases, with 9 bases spanning the gap. The CDR3 extends over 14 amino acids. Full variable domain (outside the CDR3, taken from reference TRBV28 and TRBJ1-1): DVKVTQSSRYLVKRTGEKVFLECVQDMDHENMFWYRQDPGLGLRLIYFSYDVKMKEKGDIPEGYSVSREKKERFSLILESASTNQTSMYLCASSLLAGDTEAFFGQGTRLTVV.

To note about this clone: The sample holds other DNA sequences that translate to the same CDR3. V and J are TRBV10-2 and TRBJ1-5; no clear D gene. V lost 4 bases and J 3 bases, leaving 7 bases between the germline ends. Germline V CDR1 and CDR2: WSHSY, SAAADI. This CDR3 comprises 13 residues. CDR3 residues: CASSGGSNQPQHF. As DNA, the CDR3 is TGCGCCAGCAGTGGAGGTTCCAATCAGCCCCAGCATTTT.

This CDR3 is CASSQDWGAGGYNEQFF. CDR3 nucleotides: TGTGCCAGCAGCCAAGACTGGGGAGCGGGGGGCTACAATGAGCAGTTCTTC. The chain carries TRBV4-2 and TRBJ2-1; 9 bases map to TRBD2. The trim removed 0 bases at V and 3 bases at J, leaving 6 bases unmatched. CDR1 is LGHNA and CDR2 is YNFKEQ in the germline V gene. The CDR3 has 17 residues.

The CDR3 sequence is CSVPGQTSDEQYF. DNA of the CDR3: TGCAGCGTCCCCGGACAAACTAGTGACGAGCAGTACTTC. This chain uses TRBV29-1 with TRBJ2-7; possibly TRBD1 or TRBD2 for D (5 bases each). Germline V gene data show CDR1 as SQVTM and CDR2 as ANQGSEA. This CDR3 is built from 13 residues. The V gene lost 6 bases and the J gene lost 5 bases, with 17 bases spanning the gap.

The chain employs TRBV5-6 and TRBJ2-7; D gene ambiguous. V lost 2 bases, J lost 4 bases, and 10 bases lay in between. The length of the CDR3 is 13 residues. Germline CDR1 reads SGHDT; CDR2 reads YYEEEE. The CDR3 protein is CASSFVGGYEQYF. CDR3 nucleotides: TGTGCCAGCAGCTTTGTGGGCGGATACGAGCAGTACTTC. The variable domain in full, with the rest retrieved from reference TRBV5-6 and TRBJ2-7, is DAGVTQSPTHLIKTRGQQVTLRCSPKSGHDTVSWYQQALGQGPQFIFQYYEEEERQRGNFPDRFSGHQFPNYSSELNVNALLLGDSALYLCASSFVGGYEQYFGPGTRLTVT.

The V gene is TRBV11-2, the J gene TRBJ1-3; no firm D call. The CDR3 has 14 amino acids. V lost 2 bases, J lost 4 bases, and 9 bases lay in between. Germline loops: CDR1 SGHAT, CDR2 FQNNGV. The CDR3 DNA reads TGTGCCAGCAGCTTATCCACGCGGGGAAACACCATATATTTT. It encodes CASSLSTRGNTIYF.

The J gene is TRBJ2-1, the V gene TRBV5-1; tentative D call: TRBD2 (6 bases). This CDR3 region has 15 residues. CDR1 and CDR2 (germline): SGHRS, YFSETQ. V lost 4 bases to trimming and J lost 0 bases, with 11 bases between them. This CDR3 is CASSLTSNSYNEQFF. The CDR3 DNA sequence: TGCGCCAGCAGCCTTACTAGCAACTCCTACAATGAGCAGTTCTTC. Combining the CDR3 with reference TRBV5-1 and TRBJ2-1 gives the whole variable domain KAGVTQTPRYLIKTRGQQVTLSCSPISGHRSVSWYQQTPGQGLQFLFEYFSETQRNKGNFPGRFSGRQFSNSRSEMNVSTLELGDSALYLCASSLTSNSYNEQFFGPGTRLTVL.

CDR3 amino acids: CASCPRGNSPLHF. The DNA of the CDR3 is TGTGCCAGCTGCCCTAGGGGTAATTCACCCCTCCACTTT. The V and J genes are TRBV19 and TRBJ1-6, with a weak D call TRBD1 (5 bases). V dropped 9 bases and J dropped 6 bases, with 12 bases sitting between them. The CDR3 contains 13 residues. The germline V gene encodes CDR1 LNHDA and CDR2 SQIVND (reference sequence).